This TCR beta chain was captured by sequencing in a study of blood T cell repertoires in COVID-19. In the study overall: COVID-19 samples from acute and convalescent phases originated in the United States, Italy and Spain.

V was trimmed by 0 bases and J by 5 bases, leaving 13 bases between them. The germline CDR1 and CDR2 sequences are MNHEY and SVGEGT. This CDR3 has 15 residues. Patients from Seattle were sampled longitudinally, starting during active infection. Some clones are missing from TCRdb's copy, which holds only in-frame ones; the method was immunoSEQ multiplex PCR. The table includes 270,000 or so clones, less than 85% detected once. The clonotype originates from a human donor with COVID-19, enrolled during active disease. The donor label of this sample is uncertain. The chain uses TRBV6-2 or TRBV6-3 and TRBJ1-1, with D tentatively TRBD1 (5 bases). The material sequenced was peripheral blood. CDR3 DNA: TGTGCCAGCAGTTACTCGGGCCAGCGGGGGACTGAAGCTTTCTTT. The encoded protein is CASSYSGQRGTEAFF.